The T cell receptor beta chain under discussion was sequenced for a study of T cell responses to AZD1222 COVID-19 vaccine (TCRdb year 2021). For context, the study as a whole: A total of 233 trial participants underwent TCR sequencing, of whom roughly 210 had received two doses of AZD1222 and some 26 had received two doses of the MenACWY control vaccine. Enrollment into the trials was organized by age into subgroups of 18-55, 56-69 and 70-plus years, and those subgroups contained roughly 140, 27 and 60 TCR-sequenced participants, respectively.

The time point label, read with the paper, signifies: sample from adult after SARS-CoV-2 infection, after symptom onset. Two convalescent COVID-19 patients, sampled after symptom onset from adults with prior SARS-CoV-2 infection, were also TCR-sequenced for comparison. The CDR3 starts with the cysteine, ends with the phenylalanine, and has 15 residues. Of all the DNA, just the CDR3 is kept, 45 bases in frame from base 1. Unmatched junction bases come to 11, with V trimmed by 4 bases and J by 7 bases. In the germline V gene, CDR1 corresponds to SGHRS and CDR2 to YFSETQ. Notes on this clone: Its binding antigen is unknown. Per-base qualities were not stored, and no clone one base away is much larger.

General study outcomes and caveats: Conclusions about previously exposed vaccinees are limited, since just 5 or 6 AZD1222 recipients were seropositive for SARS-CoV-2 at baseline. After two AZD1222 doses, spike-specific TCR breadth and depth were significantly higher than at day 0 and than in MenACWY recipients. Nearly half of unique spike-specific TCRs reportedly recognized epitopes outside regions mutated in the B.1.351 and B.1.1.7 variants. Most participants were white British and females outnumbered males, and the authors suggested that clonal diversity may have been underestimated. Vaccine-associated CD4 TCRs spanned the whole spike protein, with dominant responses in regions 160-218 and 743-854. The 56-69-year group was small, and its depth increase did not reach significance, likely because of low power. No day 14 peak-response samples were available, so repertoires were characterized only after the peak T cell response.

The CDR3 regions of human TCRbeta chains were subjected to immunosequencing. In the paper's pipeline: Repertoire TCRs were checked for matches against a reference library of SARS-CoV-2-specific TCRs that had been generated using the MIRA antigen-specificity platform. Breadth meant the fraction of unique TCRs that were SARS-CoV-2-associated, whereas depth meant the fraction of total T cells that were SARS-CoV-2-associated. Using the MIRA data, each spike-specific TCR was mapped to the spike region that the TCR reacts to and placed in a CD4 or CD8 class. Log10-transformed breadth and depth values were compared by one-way ANOVA with Sidak's multiple comparisons tests. TCRdb provides this immuneACCESS table in a form limited to in-frame rearrangements. Some clones are lacking; in checked studies, under half of them reflect an unresolved V gene, and why the rest are absent is not known. Clonal size and the V and J genes are those of that table, whereas D and trimming came from the DNA. Here the sample has 160,000 or so clones; about 85% occur a single time. The ten largest clones capture over 6% of the sample.

The rearrangement combines TRBV5-1 with TRBJ1-1; 9 bases in the middle match TRBD1. This clonotype originated in an adult who had recovered from COVID-19. This specimen was peripheral blood, taken after recovery from COVID-19. The CDR3 corresponds to CASSQGDRALGEAFF. The DNA sequence reads TGCGCCAGCAGCCAAGGGGACAGGGCATTGGGTGAAGCTTTCTTT.